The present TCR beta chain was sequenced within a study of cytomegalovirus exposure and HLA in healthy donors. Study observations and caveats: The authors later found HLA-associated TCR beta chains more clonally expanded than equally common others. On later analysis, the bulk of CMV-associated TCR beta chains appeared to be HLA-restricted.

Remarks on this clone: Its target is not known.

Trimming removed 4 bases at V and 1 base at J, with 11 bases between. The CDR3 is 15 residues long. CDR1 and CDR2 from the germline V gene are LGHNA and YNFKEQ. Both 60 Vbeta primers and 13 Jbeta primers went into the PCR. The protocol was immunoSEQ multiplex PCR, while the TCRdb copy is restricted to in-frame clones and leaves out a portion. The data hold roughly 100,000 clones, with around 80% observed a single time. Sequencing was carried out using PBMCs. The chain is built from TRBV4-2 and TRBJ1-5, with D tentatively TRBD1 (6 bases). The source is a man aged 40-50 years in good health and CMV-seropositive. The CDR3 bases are TGTGCCAGCAGCCCAGACAGGTTAAGCAATCAGCCCCAGCATTTT. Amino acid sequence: CASSPDRLSNQPQHF.